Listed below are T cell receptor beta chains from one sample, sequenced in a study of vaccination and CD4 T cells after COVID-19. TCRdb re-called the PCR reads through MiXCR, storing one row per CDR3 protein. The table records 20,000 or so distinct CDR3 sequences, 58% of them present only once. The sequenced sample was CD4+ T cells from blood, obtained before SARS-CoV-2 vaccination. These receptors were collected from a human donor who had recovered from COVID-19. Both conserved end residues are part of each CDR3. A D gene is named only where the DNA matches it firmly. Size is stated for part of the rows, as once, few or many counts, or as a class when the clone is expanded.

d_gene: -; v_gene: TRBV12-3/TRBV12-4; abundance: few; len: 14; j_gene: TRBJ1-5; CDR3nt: TGTGCCAGCAGCCTCTTAGATGGCAATCAGCCCCAGCATTTT; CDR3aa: CASSLLDGNQPQHF
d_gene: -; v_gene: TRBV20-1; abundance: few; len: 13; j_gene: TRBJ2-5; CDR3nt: TGCAGTGCTACCATCCCGGGACAACTGACCCAGTACTTC; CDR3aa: CSATIPGQLTQYF
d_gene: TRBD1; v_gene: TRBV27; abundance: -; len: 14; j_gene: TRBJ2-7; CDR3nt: TGTGCCAGCCGCCGGGGACAGGGGAGCTCCGAGCAGTACTTC; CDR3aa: CASRRGQGSSEQYF
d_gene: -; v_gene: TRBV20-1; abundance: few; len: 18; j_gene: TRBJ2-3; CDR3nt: TGCAGTGCTAGAGATTGGACTACAGGGGTCCCCGGGGCAGATACGCAGTATTTT; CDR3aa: CSARDWTTGVPGADTQYF
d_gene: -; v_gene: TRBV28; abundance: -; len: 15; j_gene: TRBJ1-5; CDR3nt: TGTGCCAGCAGTTGGGGAATCGACAGATCTCAGCCCCAGCATTTT; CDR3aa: CASSWGIDRSQPQHF
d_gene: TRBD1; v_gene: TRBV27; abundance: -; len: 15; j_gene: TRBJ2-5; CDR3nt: TGTGCCAGCAGTCCCCGGACAGGGAAACAAGAGACCCAGTACTTC; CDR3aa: CASSPRTGKQETQYF
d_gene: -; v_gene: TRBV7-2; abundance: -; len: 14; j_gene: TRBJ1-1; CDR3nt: TGTGCCAGCAGCCCATCGACCCGGGGGGCTGAAGCTTTCTTT; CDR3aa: CASSPSTRGAEAFF
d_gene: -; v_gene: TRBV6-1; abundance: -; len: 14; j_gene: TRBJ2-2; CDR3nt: TGTGCCAGCAACGAGAATACCGGCACCGGGGAGCTGTTTTTT; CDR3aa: CASNENTGTGELFF
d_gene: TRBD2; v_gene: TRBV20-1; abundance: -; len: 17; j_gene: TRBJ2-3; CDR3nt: TGCAGTGCTAGGGGCGGAAGCGGGTGGGGAGGGACAGATACGCAGTATTTT; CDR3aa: CSARGGSGWGGTDTQYF
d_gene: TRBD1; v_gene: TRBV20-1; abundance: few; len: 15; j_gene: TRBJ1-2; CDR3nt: TGCAGTGCTAGAGACCCCACAGGGGAGGGTGAAGGCTACACCTTC; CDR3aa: CSARDPTGEGEGYTF
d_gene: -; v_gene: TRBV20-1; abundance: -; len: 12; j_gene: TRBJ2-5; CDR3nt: TGCAGTGGCCGACTCGTACAAGAGACCCAGTACTTC; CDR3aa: CSGRLVQETQYF
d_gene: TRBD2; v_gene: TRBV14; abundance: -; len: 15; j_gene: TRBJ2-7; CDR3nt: TGTGCCAGCAGCCTACTAGCGGGAGGGTATCTCGAGCAGTACTTC; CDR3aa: CASSLLAGGYLEQYF
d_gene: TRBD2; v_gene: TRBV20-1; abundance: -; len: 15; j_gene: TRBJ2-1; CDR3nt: TGCAGTGCTAGAAGACCCGGGAGGGCCGTCAATGAGCAGTTCTTC; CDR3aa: CSARRPGRAVNEQFF
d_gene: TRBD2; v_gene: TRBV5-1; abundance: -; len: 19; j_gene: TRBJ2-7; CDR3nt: TGCGCCAGCAGCTTAGGGACTAGCGGGAGGGCAAACCAGACCTACGAGCAGTACTTC; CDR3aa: CASSLGTSGRANQTYEQYF
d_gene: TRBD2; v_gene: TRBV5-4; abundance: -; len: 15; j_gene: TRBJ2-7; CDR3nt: TGTGCCAGCAGCCGGGACGTTAGCGGGAGTTTCGAGCAGTACTTC; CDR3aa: CASSRDVSGSFEQYF
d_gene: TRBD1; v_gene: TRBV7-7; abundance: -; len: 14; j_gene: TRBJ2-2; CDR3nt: TGTGCTAGCAGCCCTCAGCAGGGGGCCGGGGAGCTGTTTTTT; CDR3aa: CASSPQQGAGELFF
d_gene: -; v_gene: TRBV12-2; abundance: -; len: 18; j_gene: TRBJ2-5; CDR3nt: TGTGCAAGTCGCGTCCGGGACAGGGGGGAACCAAGAGAGTGGGCCCAGTACTTC; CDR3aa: CASRVRDRGEPREWAQYF
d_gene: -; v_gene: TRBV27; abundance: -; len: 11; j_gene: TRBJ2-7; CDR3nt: TGTGCCAGCAGCCCCACCTACGAGCAGTACTTC; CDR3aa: CASSPTYEQYF
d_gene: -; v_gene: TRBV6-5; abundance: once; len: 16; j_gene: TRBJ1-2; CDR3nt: TGTGCCAGCAGTTACTCGAGAAGGGTCCCCAACTATGGCTACACCTTC; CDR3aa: CASSYSRRVPNYGYTF
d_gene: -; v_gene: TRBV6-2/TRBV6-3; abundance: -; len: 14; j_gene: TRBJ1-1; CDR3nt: TGTGCCAGCAGTTTGACCTCAAGTCCCACTGAAGCTTTCTTT; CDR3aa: CASSLTSSPTEAFF
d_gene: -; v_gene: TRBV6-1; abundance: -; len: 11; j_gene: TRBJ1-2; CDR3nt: TGTGCCAGCACCCGGACCTATGGCTACACCTTC; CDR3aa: CASTRTYGYTF
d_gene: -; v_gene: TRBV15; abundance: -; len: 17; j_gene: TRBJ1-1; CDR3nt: TGTGCCACCAGCAGAGGGAAACTTGCAGGCGCCGCCCGTGAAGCTTTCTTT; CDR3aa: CATSRGKLAGAAREAFF
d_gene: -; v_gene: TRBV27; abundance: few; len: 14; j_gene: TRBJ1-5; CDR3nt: TGTGCCAGCAGTTTACGGGGTTGGGGGGAGCCCCAGCATTTT; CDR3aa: CASSLRGWGEPQHF
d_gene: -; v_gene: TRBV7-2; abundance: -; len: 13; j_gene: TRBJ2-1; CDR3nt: TGTGCCAGCAGGAATTCGGGAGTGTGGGAGCAGTTCTTC; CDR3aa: CASRNSGVWEQFF